These T cell receptor beta chains were read from a single sample in a study of technical replicates of blood from a handful of donors. TCRdb's table, derived via immunoSEQ multiplex PCR, lists solely in-frame clones and lacks some. This sample has fewer than 45,000 clones; around 96% occur once, and the top ten carry less than 0.45%. Sequenced sample: T cells isolated from PBMCs. These receptors came from a human donor in good health. Both conserved end residues are part of each CDR3. Each record gives: V gene, J gene, clone size, D gene, CDR3 DNA, CDR3 protein. The D gene is left open where the match is weak. Clone size is not always given. Where it is, it says once, few, many or a class for expanded clones.

v_gene: TRBV9; j_gene: TRBJ2-3; abundance: NA; d_gene: NA; CDR3nt: TGTGCCAGCAGCGTACGCCCAGGGAGCACAGATACGCAGTATTTT; CDR3aa: CASSVRPGSTDTQYF
v_gene: TRBV9; j_gene: TRBJ2-1; abundance: NA; d_gene: NA; CDR3nt: TGTGCCAGCAGCGTTAGCCCCGGAGAGGGTTTATACAATGAGCAGTTCTTC; CDR3aa: CASSVSPGEGLYNEQFF
v_gene: TRBV6-5; j_gene: TRBJ2-7; abundance: once; d_gene: TRBD1; CDR3nt: TGTGCCAGCAGGCCCGGGACAGCGACCTACGAGCAGTACTTC; CDR3aa: CASRPGTATYEQYF
v_gene: TRBV5-4; j_gene: TRBJ2-7; abundance: NA; d_gene: NA; CDR3nt: TGTGCCAGCAGCGGAGGACTCTCCTACGAGCAGTACTTC; CDR3aa: CASSGGLSYEQYF
v_gene: TRBV11-3; j_gene: TRBJ2-3; abundance: NA; d_gene: NA; CDR3nt: TGTGCCAGCAGCTCACGGGAACTAGGCACAGATACGCAGTATTTT; CDR3aa: CASSSRELGTDTQYF
v_gene: TRBV30; j_gene: TRBJ2-6; abundance: NA; d_gene: NA; CDR3nt: TGTGCCTGGAGTGTAGGAGGGGCTGGGGCCAACGTCCTGACTTTC; CDR3aa: CAWSVGGAGANVLTF
v_gene: TRBV6-4; j_gene: TRBJ1-5; abundance: once; d_gene: NA; CDR3nt: TGTGCCAGCAGGCAGTTAAGCAATCAGCCCCAGCATTTT; CDR3aa: CASRQLSNQPQHF
v_gene: TRBV9; j_gene: TRBJ2-3; abundance: once; d_gene: NA; CDR3nt: TGTGCCAGCAGCGTACGACAGCTTATCACAGATACGCAGTATTTT; CDR3aa: CASSVRQLITDTQYF
v_gene: TRBV19; j_gene: TRBJ2-3; abundance: NA; d_gene: NA; CDR3nt: TGTGCCAGCGCGGGTCAGATCACAGATACGCAGTATTTT; CDR3aa: CASAGQITDTQYF
v_gene: TRBV14; j_gene: TRBJ1-1; abundance: NA; d_gene: TRBD1; CDR3nt: TGTGCCACCACCCGGGAACAGGGGTGGTTCACTGAAGCTTTCTTT; CDR3aa: CATTREQGWFTEAFF
v_gene: TRBV6-5; j_gene: TRBJ2-7; abundance: NA; d_gene: NA; CDR3nt: TGTGCCCGCCCCAGTAAGTCCGTTTTCTACGAGCAGTACTTC; CDR3aa: CARPSKSVFYEQYF
v_gene: TRBV6-4; j_gene: TRBJ1-2; abundance: NA; d_gene: NA; CDR3nt: TGTGCCAGCAGCGGCGGAATTAACTATGGCTACACCTTC; CDR3aa: CASSGGINYGYTF
v_gene: TRBV28; j_gene: TRBJ1-2; abundance: NA; d_gene: NA; CDR3nt: TGTGCCAGCAGTTTAGGGGGCAGCTACACCTTC; CDR3aa: CASSLGGSYTF
v_gene: TRBV7-2; j_gene: TRBJ1-1; abundance: NA; d_gene: NA; CDR3nt: TGTGCCAGCAGCGTCAGGGAGGAGGGGGCTTTCTTT; CDR3aa: CASSVREEGAFF
v_gene: TRBV19; j_gene: TRBJ1-1; abundance: few; d_gene: NA; CDR3nt: TGTGCCAGTAGAGAAACAGGGAACACTGAAGCTTTCTTT; CDR3aa: CASRETGNTEAFF
v_gene: TRBV7-2; j_gene: TRBJ1-5; abundance: NA; d_gene: NA; CDR3nt: TGTGCCAGCAGCTCGACAGTTAATCAGCCCCAGCATTTT; CDR3aa: CASSSTVNQPQHF
v_gene: TRBV6-5; j_gene: TRBJ1-1; abundance: NA; d_gene: TRBD1; CDR3nt: TGTGCCAGCAGAATGACAGGGGAGAACACTGAAGCTTTCTTT; CDR3aa: CASRMTGENTEAFF
v_gene: TRBV4-2; j_gene: TRBJ2-1; abundance: NA; d_gene: NA; CDR3nt: TGTGCCAGCAGCTCCCGGAGGGGAGTGTACAATGAGCAGTTCTTC; CDR3aa: CASSSRRGVYNEQFF
v_gene: TRBV6-5; j_gene: TRBJ1-1; abundance: NA; d_gene: NA; CDR3nt: TGTGCCAGCTTTAGGGGGGGGAGGGAGGACACTGAAGCTTTCTTT; CDR3aa: CASFRGGREDTEAFF
v_gene: TRBV6-5; j_gene: TRBJ2-5; abundance: NA; d_gene: NA; CDR3nt: TGTGCCACCAAGGGGCGGCAAGAGACCCAGTACTTC; CDR3aa: CATKGRQETQYF
v_gene: TRBV6-5; j_gene: TRBJ1-1; abundance: NA; d_gene: NA; CDR3nt: TGTGCCAGCAGTTACTCATCGGGGGGGACTGAAGCTTTCTTT; CDR3aa: CASSYSSGGTEAFF
v_gene: TRBV29-1; j_gene: TRBJ1-1; abundance: NA; d_gene: NA; CDR3nt: TGCAGCGTTGAAGCGGGTATGGAACGCACTGAAGCTTTCTTT; CDR3aa: CSVEAGMERTEAFF
v_gene: TRBV30; j_gene: TRBJ2-1; abundance: NA; d_gene: NA; CDR3nt: TGTGCCTGGCAGATACAGGGACGGGATGAGCAGTTCTTC; CDR3aa: CAWQIQGRDEQFF
v_gene: TRBV27; j_gene: TRBJ1-2; abundance: NA; d_gene: TRBD1; CDR3nt: TGTGCCAGCAGGGTTACCGGGACAGAGATAGCCTCTATGGGCTACACCTTC; CDR3aa: CASRVTGTEIASMGYTF
v_gene: TRBV28; j_gene: TRBJ2-7; abundance: once; d_gene: NA; CDR3nt: TGTGCCAGCAGTTTCACCGGGTCCCCAACCTCCTACGAGCAGTACTTC; CDR3aa: CASSFTGSPTSYEQYF
v_gene: TRBV5-1; j_gene: TRBJ2-7; abundance: once; d_gene: TRBD2; CDR3nt: TGCGCCAGCAGCCCGAGGACTAGCGGGAGCTCCTACGAGCAGTACTTC; CDR3aa: CASSPRTSGSSYEQYF
v_gene: TRBV11-2; j_gene: TRBJ2-1; abundance: once; d_gene: TRBD2; CDR3nt: TGTGCCAGCAGCTTAGATATCTTGGCGGGAGGGGGGGGTGAGCAGTTCTTC; CDR3aa: CASSLDILAGGGGEQFF